What follows is one T cell receptor (beta chain) and its context. Its antigen is unknown. Trimming took 4 bases from V and 8 from J, leaving 12 bases between them. The CDR3 sequence is 13 residues long. Germline V gene lookup returns CDR1 KGHSH and CDR2 LQKENI. The data derive from a study of beta chain features in type 1 diabetes. Whole-study context: When patients were set against healthy donors, age, gender and cell yields were similar.

Central memory, naive, regulatory and stem cell-like memory CD4+ cells were sorted by CD45RO/CCR7/CD25/CD127/CD95/CD27. The authors reverse transcribed all of the isolated RNA, so sequencing captured expressed TCRB transcripts. Generated by immunoSEQ multiplex PCR, the TCRdb table keeps only in-frame clones and is missing some. Counted here are fewer than 550,000 clones, 10% to 12% occurring once; the ten biggest clones make up 0.045% to 0.05%. The study, taken as a whole, reports: In type 1 diabetes patients, VDJ junctions had fewer insertions; deletions at these junctions were more frequent. Researchers reported that naive, central memory and Treg TCRB repertoires appeared more similar in patients than in healthy donors.

This clonotype was obtained from a young woman in good health. The rearrangement joins TRBV18 to TRBJ2-4, with a tentative D call TRBD2 (6 bases). Sequencing input: naive CD4+ T cells from blood. The CDR3 nucleotides read TGTGCCAGCTCACTGGACTACTCAGACATTCAGTACTTC. This encodes CASSLDYSDIQYF. The full variable domain, in which reference TRBV18 and TRBJ2-4 provide the parts outside the CDR3, is NAGVMQNPRHLVRRRGQEARLRCSPMKGHSHVYWYRQLPEEGLKFMVYLQKENIIDESGMPKERFSAEFPKEGPSILRIQQVVRGDSAAYFCASSLDYSDIQYFGAGTRLSVL.